The source of this T cell receptor beta chain is a study of shared clonotypes between healthy human individuals. Data came from immunoSEQ multiplex PCR; TCRdb stores just in-frame clones and leaves some out. The table includes approximately 2.5 million clones, more than 80% detected once. With 8 bases removed from V and 0 bases from J, the gap between germline ends came to 8 bases. There are 13 residues in the CDR3. Germline CDR1 reads LGHNT; CDR2 reads FRNRAP. This chain joins TRBV12-5 and TRBJ2-1; no firm D call. The receptor was derived from a man aged 18 to 29 in good health. The sample was naive CD4+ T cells sorted from blood. As for subset: CD45RA+ positively selected. CDR3 DNA sequence: TGTGCTAGTCGCCGGAGCTCCTACAATGAGCAGTTCTTC. Translated, it gives CASRRSSYNEQFF. The full variable domain, in which reference TRBV12-5 and TRBJ2-1 provide the parts outside the CDR3, is DARVTQTPRHKVTEMGQEVTMRCQPILGHNTVFWYRQTMMQGLELLAYFRNRAPLDDSGMPKDRFSAEMPDATLATLKIQPSEPRDSAVYFCASRRSSYNEQFFGPGTRLTVL.